This TCR beta chain was documented in a study of blood T cell repertoires in COVID-19. Here immunoSEQ multiplex PCR was the method, and the copy in TCRdb shows in-frame clones only, minus some. The table records around 70,000 clones, approximately 92% of them present only once. V shed 5 bases and J shed 2 bases, with 9 bases lying between them. This CDR3 contains 13 residues. CDR1 is SEHNR and CDR2 is FQNEAQ in the germline V gene (reference sequence). In this sample, this clone turned up once. This chain uses TRBV7-9 with TRBJ1-2, with D perhaps matching TRBD1 (6 bases). The sequence was obtained from a man at least 80 years old with acute or convalescent COVID-19. The sequenced sample was peripheral blood. The DNA of the CDR3 is TGTGCCAGCAGCCCTGACAGGAACTATGGCTACACCTTC. This codes for CASSPDRNYGYTF. The whole variable domain, remainder taken from reference TRBV7-9 and TRBJ1-2, is DTGVSQNPRHKITKRGQNVTFRCDPISEHNRLYWYRQTLGQGPEFLTYFQNEAQLEKSRLLSDRFSAERPKGSFSTLEIQRTEQGDSAMYLCASSPDRNYGYTFGSGTRLTVV.